This TCR beta chain comes out of a study of blood T cells in healthy people across ages. Study results and limitations: There was a strong correlation between TCR beta diversity and naive T cell percentage.

A sample-barcoded 5' primer and a J-beta primer mix were used in a second PCR of roughly 6 to 11 cycles. TCRdb re-derived calls from the 5' RACE reads in MiXCR, one entry per CDR3 protein. The table shows around 1,000,000 distinct CDR3 sequences, with around two fifths occurring only once. On this clonotype itself: What it recognizes is unknown.

Sequences were obtained from blood. This TCR derives from a young man in good health.

DNA for the CDR3: TGTGCCAGCAGCTTCGTTATTGGGGGGAGAGATGGCTACACCTTC. Protein product: CASSFVIGGRDGYTF. V usage is TRBV7-9 and J usage is TRBJ1-2; TRBD1 might be the D (5 bases). Trimming took off 3 bases at V and 6 bases at J, with 17 bases between the two ends. Germline CDR1 reads SEHNR; CDR2 reads FQNEAQ (reference sequence). CDR3 length: 15 amino acids.